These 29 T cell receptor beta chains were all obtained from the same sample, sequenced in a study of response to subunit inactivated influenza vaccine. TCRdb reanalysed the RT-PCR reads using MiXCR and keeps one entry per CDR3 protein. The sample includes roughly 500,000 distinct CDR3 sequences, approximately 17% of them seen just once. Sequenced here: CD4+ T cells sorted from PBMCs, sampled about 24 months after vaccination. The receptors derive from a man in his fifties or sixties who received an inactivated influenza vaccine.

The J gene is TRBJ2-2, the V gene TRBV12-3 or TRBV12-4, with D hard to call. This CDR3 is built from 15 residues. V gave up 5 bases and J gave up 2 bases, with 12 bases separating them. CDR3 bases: TGTGCCAGCAGTGTCAGTAGCCTTAACACCGGGGAGCTGTTTTTT. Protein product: CASSVSSLNTGELFF.

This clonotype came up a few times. The CDR3 nucleotides read TGTGCCAGCAGCTTAGCCATTCCGGGCGAAAAACTGTTTTTT. Translated, it gives CASSLAIPGEKLFF. V gene TRBV7-2 combines with J gene TRBJ1-4; unclear D gene. From germline, CDR1 is SGHTA and CDR2 FQGNSA. The V and J ends lost 0 bases and 8 bases respectively, with 10 bases between them. CDR3 length: 14 residues.

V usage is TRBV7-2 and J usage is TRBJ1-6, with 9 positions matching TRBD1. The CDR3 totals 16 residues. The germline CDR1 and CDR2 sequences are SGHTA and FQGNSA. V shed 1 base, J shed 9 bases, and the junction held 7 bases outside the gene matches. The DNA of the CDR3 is TGTGCCAGCAGCTTAGTGGGACAGGGTTTCGGTTCACCCCTCCACTTT. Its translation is CASSLVGQGFGSPLHF.

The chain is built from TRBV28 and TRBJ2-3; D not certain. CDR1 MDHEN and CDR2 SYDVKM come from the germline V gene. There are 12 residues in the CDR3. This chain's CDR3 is CAARSSTDTQYF. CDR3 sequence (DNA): TGTGCGGCGCGGAGTAGCACAGATACGCAGTATTTT.

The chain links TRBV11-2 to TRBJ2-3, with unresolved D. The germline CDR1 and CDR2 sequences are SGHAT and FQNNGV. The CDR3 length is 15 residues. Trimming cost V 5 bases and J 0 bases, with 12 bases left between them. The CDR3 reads CASSPRRVSTDTQYF. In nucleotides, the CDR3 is TGTGCCAGCAGCCCAAGGAGAGTTAGCACAGATACGCAGTATTTT. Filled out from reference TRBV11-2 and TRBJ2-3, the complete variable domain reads EAGVAQSPRYKIIEKRQSVAFWCNPISGHATLYWYQQILGQGPKLLIQFQNNGVVDDSQLPKDRFSAERLKGVDSTLKIQPAKLEDSAVYLCASSPRRVSTDTQYFGPGTRLTVL.

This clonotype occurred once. This CDR3 is CSVIPVGGSTDTQYF. The CDR3 coding sequence is TGCAGCGTTATTCCCGTTGGGGGGAGTACAGATACGCAGTATTTT. This chain joins TRBV29-1 and TRBJ2-3; D may be TRBD2 (6 bases). Germline V lookup: CDR1 SQVTM, CDR2 ANQGSEA. V lost 5 bases and J 3 bases, leaving 18 bases between the germline ends. The CDR3 has 15 amino acids.

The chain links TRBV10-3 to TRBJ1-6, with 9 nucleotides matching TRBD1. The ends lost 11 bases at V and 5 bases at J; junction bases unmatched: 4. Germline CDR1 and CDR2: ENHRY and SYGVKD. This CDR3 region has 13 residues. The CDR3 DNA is TGTGCCGTGGGACAGGGAAATAATTCACCCCTCCACTTT. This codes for CAVGQGNNSPLHF.

CDR3 region: CASSALVNTEAFF. Written as DNA, the CDR3 is TGTGCCAGCAGTGCACTGGTGAACACTGAAGCTTTCTTT. The J gene is TRBJ1-1, the V gene TRBV6-1; D ambiguous. The V gene lost 4 bases and the J gene lost 0 bases, with 6 bases spanning the gap. Per the germline V gene, CDR1 is MNHNS and CDR2 is SASEGT. This CDR3 region has 13 residues.

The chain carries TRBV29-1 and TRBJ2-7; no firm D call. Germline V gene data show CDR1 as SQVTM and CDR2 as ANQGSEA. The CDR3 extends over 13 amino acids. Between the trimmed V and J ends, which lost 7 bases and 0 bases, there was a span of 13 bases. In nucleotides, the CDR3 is TGCAGCGCCGTACGCGCGGTCTCCTACGAGCAGTACTTC. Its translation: CSAVRAVSYEQYF.

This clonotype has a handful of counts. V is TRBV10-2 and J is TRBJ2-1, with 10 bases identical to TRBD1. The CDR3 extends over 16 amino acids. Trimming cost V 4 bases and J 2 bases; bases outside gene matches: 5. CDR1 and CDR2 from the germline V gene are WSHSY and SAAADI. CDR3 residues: CASSGQGAIAYNEQFF. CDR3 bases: TGCGCCAGCAGTGGACAGGGGGCCATAGCCTACAATGAGCAGTTCTTC.

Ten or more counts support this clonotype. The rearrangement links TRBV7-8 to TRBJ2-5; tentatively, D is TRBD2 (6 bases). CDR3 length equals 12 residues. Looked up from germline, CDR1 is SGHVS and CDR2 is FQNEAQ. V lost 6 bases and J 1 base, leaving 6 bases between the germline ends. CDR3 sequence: CASRGGQETQYF. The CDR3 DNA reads TGTGCCAGCAGGGGGGGCCAAGAGACCCAGTACTTC.

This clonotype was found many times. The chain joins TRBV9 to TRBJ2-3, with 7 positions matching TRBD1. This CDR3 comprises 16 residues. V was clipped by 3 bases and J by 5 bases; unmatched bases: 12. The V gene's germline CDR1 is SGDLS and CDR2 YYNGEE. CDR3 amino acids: CASSAIPTGLIDTQYF. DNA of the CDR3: TGTGCCAGCAGCGCTATCCCGACAGGGCTTATAGATACGCAGTATTTT.

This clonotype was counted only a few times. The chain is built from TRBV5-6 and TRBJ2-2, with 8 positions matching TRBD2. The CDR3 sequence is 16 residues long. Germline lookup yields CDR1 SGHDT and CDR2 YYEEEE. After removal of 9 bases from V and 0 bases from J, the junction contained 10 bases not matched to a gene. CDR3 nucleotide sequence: TGTGCCACCAGACCCTTAGCGGGGTCGAACACCGGGGAGCTGTTTTTT. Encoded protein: CATRPLAGSNTGELFF.

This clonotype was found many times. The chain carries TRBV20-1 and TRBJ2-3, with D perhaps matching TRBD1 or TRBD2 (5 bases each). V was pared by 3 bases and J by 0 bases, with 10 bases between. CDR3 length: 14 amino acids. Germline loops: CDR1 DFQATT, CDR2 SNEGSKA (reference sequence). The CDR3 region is CSASGGPSTDTQYF. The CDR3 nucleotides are TGCAGTGCTAGTGGGGGACCTAGCACAGATACGCAGTATTTT.

CDR3 in DNA: TGTGCCAGCAGAGAATTCGGACAGGGAATCTACGAGCAGTACTTC. Protein: CASREFGQGIYEQYF. V is TRBV6-1 and J is TRBJ2-7; 8 positions match TRBD1. V shed 6 bases and J 3 bases; nucleotides not matched to a gene: 10. CDR1 is MNHNS and CDR2 is SASEGT in the germline V gene. The CDR3 totals 15 residues.

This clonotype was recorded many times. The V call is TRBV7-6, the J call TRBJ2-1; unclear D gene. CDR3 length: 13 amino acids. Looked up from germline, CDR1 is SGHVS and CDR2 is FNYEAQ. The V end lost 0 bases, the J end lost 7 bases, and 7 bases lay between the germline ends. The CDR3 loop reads CASSLAWQNEQFF. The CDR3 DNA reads TGTGCCAGCAGCTTAGCGTGGCAGAATGAGCAGTTCTTC.

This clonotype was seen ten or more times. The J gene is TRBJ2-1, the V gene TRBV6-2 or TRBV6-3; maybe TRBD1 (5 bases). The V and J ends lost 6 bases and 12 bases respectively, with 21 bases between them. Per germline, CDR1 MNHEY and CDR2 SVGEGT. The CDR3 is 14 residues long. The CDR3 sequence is CASSQKSLRTGQFF. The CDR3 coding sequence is TGTGCCAGCAGCCAGAAATCACTACGAACAGGGCAGTTCTTC.

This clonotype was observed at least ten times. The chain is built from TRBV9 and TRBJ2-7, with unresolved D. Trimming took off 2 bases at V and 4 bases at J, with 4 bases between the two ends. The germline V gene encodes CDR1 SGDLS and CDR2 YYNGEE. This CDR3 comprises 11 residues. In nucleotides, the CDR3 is TGTGCCAGCAGCGTGGGGTACGAGCAGTACTTC. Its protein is CASSVGYEQYF.

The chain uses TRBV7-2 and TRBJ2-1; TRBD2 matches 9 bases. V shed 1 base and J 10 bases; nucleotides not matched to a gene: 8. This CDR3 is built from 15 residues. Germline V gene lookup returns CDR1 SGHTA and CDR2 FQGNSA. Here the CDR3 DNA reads TGTGCCAGCAGCTTAGACGGGACTAGCCAAGGAGAGCAGTTCTTC. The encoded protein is CASSLDGTSQGEQFF.

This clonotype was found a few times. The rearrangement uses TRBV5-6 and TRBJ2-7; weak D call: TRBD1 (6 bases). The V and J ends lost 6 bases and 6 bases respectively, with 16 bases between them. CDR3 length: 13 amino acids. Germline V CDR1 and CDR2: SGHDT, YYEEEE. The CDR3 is CASNNPQGAEQYF. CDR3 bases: TGTGCCAGCAATAATCCACAGGGTGCCGAGCAGTACTTC.

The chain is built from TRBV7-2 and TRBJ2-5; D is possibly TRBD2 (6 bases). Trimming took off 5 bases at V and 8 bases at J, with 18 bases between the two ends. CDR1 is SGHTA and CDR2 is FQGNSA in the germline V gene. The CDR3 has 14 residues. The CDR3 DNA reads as TGTGCCAGCAGCCCCGGGGCGGGGAGAGAAACCCAGTACTTC. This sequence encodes CASSPGAGRETQYF.

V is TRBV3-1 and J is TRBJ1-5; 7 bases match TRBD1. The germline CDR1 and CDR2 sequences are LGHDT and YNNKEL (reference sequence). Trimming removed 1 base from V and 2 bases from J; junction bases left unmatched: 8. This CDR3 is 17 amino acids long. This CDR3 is CASSQAPRGLGNQPQHF. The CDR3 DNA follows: TGTGCCAGCAGCCAAGCCCCGAGGGGGCTTGGCAATCAGCCCCAGCATTTT.

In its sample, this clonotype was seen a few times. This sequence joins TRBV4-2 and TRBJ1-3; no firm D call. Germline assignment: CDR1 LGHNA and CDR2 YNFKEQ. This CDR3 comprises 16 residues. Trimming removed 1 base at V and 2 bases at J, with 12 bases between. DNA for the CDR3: TGTGCCAGCAGCCAAGCATATAGTGTCCCTGGAAACACCATATATTTT. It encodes CASSQAYSVPGNTIYF.

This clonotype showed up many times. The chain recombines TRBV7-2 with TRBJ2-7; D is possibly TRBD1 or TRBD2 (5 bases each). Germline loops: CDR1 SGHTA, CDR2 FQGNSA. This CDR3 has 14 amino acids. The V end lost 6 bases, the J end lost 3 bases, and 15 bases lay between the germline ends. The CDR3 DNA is TGTGCCAGCAGGGTTAGGGACGGAGTCTACGAGCAGTACTTC. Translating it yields CASRVRDGVYEQYF.

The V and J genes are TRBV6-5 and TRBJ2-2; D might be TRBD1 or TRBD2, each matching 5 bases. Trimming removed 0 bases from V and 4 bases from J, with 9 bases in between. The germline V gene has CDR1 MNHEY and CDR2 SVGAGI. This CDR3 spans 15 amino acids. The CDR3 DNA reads TGTGCCAGCAGTTACTCAAGAGGGGCCACCGGGGAGCTGTTTTTT. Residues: CASSYSRGATGELFF.

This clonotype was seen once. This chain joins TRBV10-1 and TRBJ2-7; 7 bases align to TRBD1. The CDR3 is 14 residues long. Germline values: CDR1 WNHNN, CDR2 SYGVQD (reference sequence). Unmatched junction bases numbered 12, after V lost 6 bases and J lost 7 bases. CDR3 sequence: CASSEGTAPREQYF. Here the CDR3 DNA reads TGCGCCAGCAGCGAAGGGACAGCTCCTAGGGAGCAGTACTTC.

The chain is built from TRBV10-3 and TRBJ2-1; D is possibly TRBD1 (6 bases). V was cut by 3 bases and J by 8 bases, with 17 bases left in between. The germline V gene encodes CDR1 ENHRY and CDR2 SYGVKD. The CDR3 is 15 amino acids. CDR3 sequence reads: CAISDLRGMGHEQFF. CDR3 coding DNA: TGTGCCATCAGTGACCTCAGGGGAATGGGTCATGAGCAGTTCTTC.

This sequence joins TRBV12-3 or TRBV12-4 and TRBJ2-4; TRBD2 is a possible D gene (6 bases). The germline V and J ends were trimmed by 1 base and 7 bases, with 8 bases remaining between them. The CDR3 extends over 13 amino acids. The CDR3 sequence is CASSLEGRNIQYF. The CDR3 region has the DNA TGTGCCAGCAGTTTAGAGGGGAGGAACATTCAGTACTTC.

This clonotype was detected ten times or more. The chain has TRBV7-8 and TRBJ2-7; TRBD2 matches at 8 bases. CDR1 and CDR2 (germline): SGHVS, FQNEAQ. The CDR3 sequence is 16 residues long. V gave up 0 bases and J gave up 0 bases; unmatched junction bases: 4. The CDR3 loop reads CASSLAGRGGSYEQYF. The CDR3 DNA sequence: TGTGCCAGCAGCTTAGCGGGTCGGGGGGGCTCCTACGAGCAGTACTTC.